The entry below describes one T cell receptor (beta chain). The data were obtained in a study of blood T cell repertoires in COVID-19. Using immunoSEQ multiplex PCR, the repertoire was profiled, and TCRdb retains in-frame clones only, with some absent. The data contain approximately 170,000 clones, roughly 85% of them seen just once; the ten biggest clones take up more than 7.5%. The V end was cut by 0 bases, the J end by 4 bases, with 6 bases between. The CDR3 covers 13 residues. Germline V gene lookup returns CDR1 LNHNV and CDR2 YYDKDF (reference sequence). This receptor was identified in a man aged 45-60 years with active or convalescent COVID-19. The V and J genes are TRBV15 and TRBJ1-1, with D unresolved. Source material: peripheral blood. The CDR3 DNA is TGTGCCACCAGCAGAGAGTATCTCACTGAAGCTTTCTTT. Its translation: CATSREYLTEAFF. Looking up the rest from reference TRBV15 and TRBJ1-1 gives the full variable domain: DAMVIQNPRYQVTQFGKPVTLSCSQTLNHNVMYWYQQKSSQAPKLLFHYYDKDFNNEADTPDNFQSRRPNTSFCFLDIRSPGLGDTAMYLCATSREYLTEAFFGQGTRLTVV.